This is a list of T cell receptor beta chains from one sample in a study of cytomegalovirus exposure and HLA in healthy donors. Sequencing used immunoSEQ multiplex PCR; TCRdb keeps in-frame clones, though not all of them. The sample consists of 140,000 or so clones, around four fifths of them appearing once. Source material: PBMCs. Every receptor here comes from a boy aged 2-15 years in good health and CMV-seronegative. CDR3s include the opening cysteine and the closing phenylalanine or tryptophan. D genes are given only for firm matches. Some rows have no size entry. The others give once, few or many, or a class for an expanded clone.

abundance | j_gene | v_gene | d_gene | len | CDR3aa | CDR3nt
. | TRBJ1-1 | TRBV2 | TRBD1 | 13 | CASSDQGATEAFF | TGTGCCAGCAGTGACCAGGGGGCCACTGAAGCTTTCTTT
. | TRBJ2-1 | TRBV4-2 | TRBD2 | 21 | CASSQDRSVYGSASGSNEQFF | TGTGCCAGCAGCCAAGATCGATCTGTTTACGGATCGGCTAGCGGGAGTAATGAGCAGTTCTTC
once | TRBJ1-1 | TRBV28 | . | 13 | CASSLLGPTEAFF | TGTGCCAGCAGTTTATTGGGGCCCACTGAAGCTTTCTTT
. | TRBJ1-1 | TRBV7-2 | . | 15 | CASSLRAGAGTEAFF | TGTGCCAGCAGCTTACGCGCAGGGGCGGGCACTGAAGCTTTCTTT
. | TRBJ1-2 | TRBV6-5 | . | 15 | CASSSIPGQHYGYTF | TGTGCCAGCAGTTCTATTCCTGGGCAGCACTATGGCTACACCTTC
. | TRBJ2-1 | TRBV28 | . | 13 | CASRGGVVDEQFF | TGTGCCAGCAGGGGAGGCGTGGTTGATGAGCAGTTCTTC
. | TRBJ2-7 | TRBV28 | TRBD1 | 16 | CASSSTPTGGVYEQYF | TGTGCCAGCAGTTCCACCCCGACAGGGGGGGTCTACGAGCAGTACTTC
. | TRBJ1-3 | TRBV7-9 | . | 14 | CASSLTGFGNTIYF | TGTGCCAGCAGCCTGACAGGCTTTGGGAACACCATATATTTT
. | TRBJ2-2 | TRBV18 | . | 16 | CASSPRGGTDTGELFF | TGTGCCAGCTCACCCCGAGGCGGGACCGACACCGGGGAGCTGTTTTTT
. | TRBJ2-7 | TRBV9 | . | 14 | CASSVGSGPYEQYF | TGTGCCAGCAGCGTAGGCAGCGGGCCCTACGAGCAGTACTTC
once | TRBJ1-4 | TRBV19 | TRBD1 | 13 | CASRTGAAEKLFF | TGTGCCAGTAGGACAGGGGCGGCTGAAAAACTGTTTTTT
. | TRBJ2-3 | TRBV9 | . | 15 | CASSSLSRGADTQYF | TGTGCCAGCAGCTCGCTATCCAGGGGTGCAGATACGCAGTATTTT
few | TRBJ2-7 | TRBV6-4 | TRBD1 | 14 | CASSPGTGTSEQYF | TGTGCCAGCAGTCCCGGGACAGGAACCTCCGAGCAGTACTTC